This T cell receptor beta chain was documented in a study of T cell changes during pregnancy in multiple sclerosis. Some clones are missing from TCRdb's copy, which holds only in-frame ones; the method was immunoSEQ multiplex PCR. This sample has about 12,000 clones; approximately 84% occur once, and the top ten carry around 11%. V was pared by 2 bases and J by 3 bases, with 14 bases between. The CDR3 length is 15 residues. Per germline, CDR1 SGHRS and CDR2 YFSETQ. This sequence originates from a female donor in good health, enrolled as a control in a pregnancy study. The chain employs TRBV5-1 and TRBJ2-5; D not certain. Source: CD8+ T cells from peripheral blood mononuclear cells, taken after pregnancy. CDR3 coding DNA: TGCGCCAGCAGCTTCTATGACGGGTGGGAAGAGACCCAGTACTTC. Amino acids: CASSFYDGWEETQYF.